One sample yielded the 10 T cell receptor beta chains listed below, sequenced in a study of OX40 agonist ivuxolimab in advanced cancers. TCRdb keeps only in-frame clones here, not all; method: immunoSEQ multiplex PCR. Of about 84,000 clones in the sample, roughly 85% were seen once. The sequencing here drew on CD4+ or CD8+ T cells sorted from blood, taken in a trial of the OX40 agonist ivuxolimab. The receptors originated from an adult with an advanced solid tumor such as melanoma, head and neck, liver or kidney cancer.

The J gene is TRBJ1-2, the V gene TRBV5-1; 11 nucleotides line up with TRBD1. There are 20 residues in the CDR3. Trimming cost V 0 bases and J 4 bases; bases outside gene matches: 17. Per the germline V gene, CDR1 is SGHRS and CDR2 is YFSETQ. Written as DNA, the CDR3 is TGCGCCAGCAGCTTGGTAGGTTCTAGGACAGGGGGCTTCTCAAGCTATGGCTACACCTTC. Encoded protein: CASSLVGSRTGGFSSYGYTF.

The chain links TRBV2 to TRBJ2-1; unclear D gene. From germline, CDR1 is SNHLY and CDR2 FYNNEI. The CDR3 runs to 14 residues. Trimming removed 3 bases at V and 2 bases at J, with 8 bases between. CDR3 sequence (DNA): TGTGCCAGCAGTGAGAGAGGCCCCTACAATGAGCAGTTCTTC. It encodes CASSERGPYNEQFF.

The chain couples TRBV27 to TRBJ2-2, with 7 bases aligning to TRBD2. After removal of 8 bases from V and 4 bases from J, the junction contained 16 bases not matched to a gene. Germline lookup yields CDR1 MNHEY and CDR2 SMNVEV (reference sequence). There are 17 residues in the CDR3. CDR3 amino acids: CASSREVGRGGTGELFF. The CDR3 nucleotides are TGTGCCAGCTCCCGAGAGGTAGGGCGCGGGGGCACCGGGGAGCTGTTTTTT.

The V call is TRBV7-2, the J call TRBJ1-1, with D unresolved. Between the trimmed V and J ends, which lost 5 bases and 2 bases, there was a span of 9 bases. Germline V CDR1 and CDR2: SGHTA, FQGNSA. The CDR3 consists of 13 residues. The CDR3: CASSVRVNTEAFF. The CDR3 DNA reads TGTGCCAGCAGCGTTCGGGTAAACACTGAAGCTTTCTTT.

This rearrangement joins TRBV4-2 to TRBJ2-3; TRBD2 matches 14 bases. Germline V lookup: CDR1 LGHNA, CDR2 YNFKEQ. V dropped 6 bases and J dropped 4; count of bases not matched to a gene: 9. The CDR3 is 17 residues long. DNA for the CDR3: TGTGCCAGCAGACTAACGACTAGCGGGGGGGCCGCAGATACGCAGTATTTT. This codes for CASRLTTSGGAADTQYF.

This chain connects TRBV4-2 to TRBJ2-3; 11 nucleotides agree with TRBD2. CDR3 size: 16 residues. CDR1 and CDR2 (germline): LGHNA, YNFKEQ. V lost 3 bases and J lost 2; bases outside the gene matches: 4. CDR3 nucleotide sequence: TGTGCCAGCAGCCAGCGTAGCGGGAGGGCCACAGATACGCAGTATTTT. Protein sequence: CASSQRSGRATDTQYF.

The chain couples TRBV2 to TRBJ1-3; D perhaps matches TRBD1 (6 bases). Germline lookup yields CDR1 SNHLY and CDR2 FYNNEI. CDR3 length: 15 residues. V was cut by 7 bases and J by 0 bases, with 13 bases left in between. The CDR3 coding sequence is TGTGCCAGCAAGGGGGGGACGGCCTCTGGAAACACCATATATTTT. Amino acids: CASKGGTASGNTIYF.

This chain uses TRBV2 with TRBJ2-3; TRBD2 matches 13 bases. Germline CDR1 is SNHLY and CDR2 is FYNNEI. The CDR3 length is 15 residues. V lost 2 bases to trimming and J lost 6 bases; unmatched junction nucleotides: 2. The CDR3 bases are TGTGCCAGCAGTGAATGGGGACTAGCGGGGGATACGCAGTATTTT. Protein sequence: CASSEWGLAGDTQYF. Full variable domain (rest looked up from reference TRBV2 and TRBJ2-3): EPEVTQTPSHQVTQMGQEVILRCVPISNHLYFYWYRQILGQKVEFLVSFYNNEISEKSEIFDDQFSVERPDGSNFTLKIRSTKLEDSAMYFCASSEWGLAGDTQYFGPGTRLTVL.

This chain joins TRBV28 and TRBJ1-4; D perhaps matches TRBD1 (6 bases). Trimming stripped 8 bases from V and 4 bases from J, with 11 bases between. The CDR3 covers 13 residues. Per germline, CDR1 MDHEN and CDR2 SYDVKM. DNA of the CDR3: TGTGCCAGCGAGGACAGACATAATGAAAAACTGTTTTTT. It yields the protein CASEDRHNEKLFF.

The rearrangement joins TRBV2 to TRBJ1-2; the match to TRBD1 covers 7 bases. The CDR3 extends over 13 amino acids. In germline, CDR1 is SNHLY, CDR2 FYNNEI. With 7 bases clipped from V and 5 bases from J, the junction kept 7 bases outside the gene matches. CDR3 coding DNA: TGTGCCAGCACGGGTCAGGGGGTTTATGGCTACACCTTC. Encoded protein: CASTGQGVYGYTF.